The T cell receptor beta chain described here comes from a study of cytomegalovirus exposure and HLA in healthy donors. PCR was performed using 60 Vbeta and 13 Jbeta primers. Profiled with immunoSEQ multiplex PCR; TCRdb holds only in-frame clones, not every one. The profile covers over 150,000 clones, with 65% to 85% appearing a single time and 2.9% taken by the ten largest. Donors in the study were healthy people who gave bone marrow. This clone turned up a few times. Its matching antigen is unknown. The CDR3 contains 19 residues. Germline V lookup: CDR1 MRHNA, CDR2 SNTAGT. Trimming removed 1 base from V and 2 bases from J; junction bases left unmatched: 16. General study points: Across donors, sequencing depth was assumed by presence/absence analyses to be roughly uniform.

Input material: PBMCs. This clonotype was sampled from a woman in her 30s in good health and CMV-seronegative. The chain is built from TRBV6-4 and TRBJ2-5; 7 bases match TRBD2. The CDR3 nucleotides are TGTGCCAGCAGTGACTACGGGGTTTCGGTGGGGGGGTCTCAAGAGACCCAGTACTTC. Encoded protein: CASSDYGVSVGGSQETQYF.